Following are 9 T cell receptor beta chains from one sample sequenced in a study of breast tumors, draining lymph nodes, adjacent tissues. TCRdb recomputed calls from the multiplex PCR reads with MiXCR, one row per CDR3 protein. The sample includes roughly 120,000 distinct CDR3 sequences, less than 20% of them seen just once. The lymph nodes were axillary draining lymph nodes from breast cancer patients. The source material was axillary lymph node tissue. These TCRs come from a female donor with breast cancer. Some clones in this sample may be carry-over from other donors' samples.

In its sample, this clonotype was seen many times. The chain is built from TRBV15 and TRBJ2-3; D gene uncertain. Between the trimmed V and J ends, which lost 0 bases and 2 bases, there was a span of 6 bases. Germline V CDR1 and CDR2: LNHNV, YYDKDF (reference sequence). The CDR3 has 14 amino acids. The CDR3 coding sequence is TGTGCCACCAGCAGAGACGAGAACACAGATACGCAGTATTTT. The encoded protein is CATSRDENTDTQYF.

A few counts support this clonotype. The chain carries TRBV27 and TRBJ2-3; 7 positions match TRBD2. The germline V gene has CDR1 MNHEY and CDR2 SMNVEV (reference sequence). V lost 10 bases, J lost 2 bases, and 6 bases stayed unmatched. The CDR3 spans 13 residues. CDR3 amino acids: CATGTTATDTQYF. CDR3 DNA: TGTGCCACAGGGACTACCGCCACAGATACGCAGTATTTT.

For this clonotype: This may be a read error: a much more frequent sequence differs by one nucleotide. The V call is TRBV14, the J call TRBJ2-1, with TRBD2 identical over 10 bases. J gave up 3 bases and V 4 bases, and 3 bases lay outside the gene matches. Germline V gene sequence: CDR1 SGHDN, CDR2 FVKESK. The CDR3 is 15 residues long. The CDR3 sequence is CASSRTSGIYNEQFF. DNA of the CDR3: TGTGCCAGCAGCCGAACTAGCGGGATCTACAATGAGCAGTTCTTC.

Of note for this clonotype: A much larger clone differs from this one at a single base, so this may be a read error. J is TRBJ2-1 and V is TRBV6-5; 10 bases are shared with TRBD2. Germline loops: CDR1 MNHEY, CDR2 SVGAGI. V lost 0 bases to trimming and J lost 0 bases; unmatched junction nucleotides: 14. The CDR3 contains 21 residues. CDR3 residues: CASSYSIPGLAPNSSYNEQFF. CDR3 bases: TGTGCCAGCAGTTACTCGATTCCGGGACTAGCGCCGAACAGCTCCTACAATGAGCAGTTCTTC.

The sample holds many counts of this clonotype. The chain has TRBV9 and TRBJ1-2; 9 bases are shared with TRBD1. The germline gives CDR1 SGDLS, CDR2 YYNGEE. The CDR3 runs to 14 residues. V was pared by 4 bases and J by 5 bases, with 6 bases of the junction left unmatched. The DNA for the CDR3 is TGTGCCAGCAGCTTAGGGACAGGGTCATATGGCTACACCTTC. Residues: CASSLGTGSYGYTF.

This clonotype appeared many times. J is TRBJ2-1 and V is TRBV12-3 or TRBV12-4; possibly TRBD1 for D (6 bases). V lost 3 bases to trimming and J lost 5 bases, with 14 bases between them. This CDR3 comprises 15 residues. The CDR3 reads CASSLGQRGHNEQFF. The CDR3 bases are TGTGCCAGCAGTTTGGGACAAAGAGGCCACAATGAGCAGTTCTTC.

This clonotype was seen repeatedly, ten times or more. The rearrangement joins TRBV20-1 to TRBJ1-2; TRBD1 agrees at 7 bases. Unmatched junction bases numbered 9, after V lost 5 bases and J lost 3 bases. CDR3 length equals 14 residues. Germline CDR1 is DFQATT and CDR2 is SNEGSKA (reference sequence). CDR3 sequence: CSAQLTGRDYGYTF. The CDR3 DNA is TGCAGTGCTCAATTGACAGGGCGGGACTATGGCTACACCTTC.

This clonotype was seen at least ten times. V is TRBV6-1 and J is TRBJ1-2, with TRBD1 as a possible D gene (5 bases). Trimming pared 2 bases from V and 4 bases from J, leaving 8 bases between. Per germline, CDR1 MNHNS and CDR2 SASEGT. The CDR3 consists of 13 residues. This CDR3 is CASSEQGFYGYTF. The CDR3 DNA follows: TGTGCCAGCAGTGAACAGGGTTTCTATGGCTACACCTTC.

This clonotype was counted many times. The chain couples TRBV20-1 to TRBJ2-1; 13 bases align to TRBD2. The CDR3 covers 18 residues. In germline, CDR1 is DFQATT, CDR2 SNEGSKA (reference sequence). J gave up 3 bases and V 6 bases, and 14 bases lay outside the gene matches. The CDR3 region has the DNA TGCAGTGCCCCGGGACTAGCGGGAAGTGGTAAAAACTACAATGAGCAGTTCTTC. It is translated as CSAPGLAGSGKNYNEQFF.